This TCR beta chain came from a study of T cells in Graves' hyperthyroidism and ophthalmopathy. Study observations and caveats: Ophthalmopathy was distinguished from stable hyperthyroidism by 13 V-J signatures.

J gave up 7 bases and V 10 bases, and 22 bases lay outside the gene matches. The CDR3 contains 16 residues. Per the germline V gene, CDR1 is MRHNA and CDR2 is SNTAGT. The sample holds a few counts of this clonotype. As yet, its antigen is unknown. Exclusions: uncontrolled infection, other autoimmune disease, pregnancy, lactation. RNA transcripts were the template for amplifying TCR beta CDR3 regions. HTBI primers were employed in a first-round RT-PCR of the TCR CDR3. TCRdb redid the calling of the multiplex PCR reads with MiXCR, one entry per CDR3 protein. The sample consists of fewer than 400,000 distinct CDR3 sequences, around 16% of them appearing once.

This chain links TRBV6-4 with TRBJ2-7; 7 nucleotides match TRBD1. The sample consisted of blood. The TCR comes from a woman between 18 and 29 years old with Graves' hyperthyroidism that later progressed to Graves' ophthalmopathy. The CDR3 loop is CATRRQGWVILREQYF. As DNA, the CDR3 is TGTGCCACCCGAAGACAGGGTTGGGTTATTCTCAGAGAGCAGTACTTC.